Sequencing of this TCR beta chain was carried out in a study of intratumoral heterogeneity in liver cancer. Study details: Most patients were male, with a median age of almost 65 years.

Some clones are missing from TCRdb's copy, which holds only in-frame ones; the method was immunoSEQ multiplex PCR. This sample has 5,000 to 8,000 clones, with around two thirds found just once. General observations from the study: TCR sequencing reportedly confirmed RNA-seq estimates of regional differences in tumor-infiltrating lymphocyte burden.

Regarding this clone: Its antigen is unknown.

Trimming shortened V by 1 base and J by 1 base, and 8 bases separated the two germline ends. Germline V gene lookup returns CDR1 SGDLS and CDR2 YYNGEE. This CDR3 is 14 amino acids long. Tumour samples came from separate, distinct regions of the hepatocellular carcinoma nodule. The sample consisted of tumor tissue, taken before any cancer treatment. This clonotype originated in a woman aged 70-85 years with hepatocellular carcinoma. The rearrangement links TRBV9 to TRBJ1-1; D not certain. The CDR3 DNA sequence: TGTGCCAGCAGCGTAACAGCTGCGAACACTGAAGCTTTCTTT. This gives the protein CASSVTAANTEAFF.